A selection of T cell receptor beta chains follows, all from one sample in a study of T cell repertoires in cytomegalovirus infection. The antigens for these receptors are not known. Via MiXCR, TCRdb re-called the reads, giving one row per CDR3 protein. In the table there are roughly 570,000 distinct CDR3 sequences, approximately 40% of which are singletons. The sequencing here drew on cultured PBMCs, taken from culture after CMV antigen stimulation. All receptors come from a human donor in good health (CMV status not recorded). Some clones in this sample may be carry-over from other donors' samples. Both conserved end residues are part of each CDR3. Each record gives: J gene, D gene, clone size, V gene, CDR3 protein, CDR3 DNA. A D gene is named only where the DNA matches it firmly. Not all rows give a size; the values are once, few, many and, for expanded clones, a class.

TRBJ1-1,.,.,TRBV6-1,CASSSTEAFF,TGTGCCAGCTCGAGTACTGAAGCTTTCTTT
TRBJ2-5,TRBD2,.,TRBV7-9,CASSQLAGDETQYF,TGTGCCAGCAGCCAACTAGCGGGAGACGAGACCCAGTACTTC
TRBJ2-3,TRBD2,few,TRBV2,CATEDGRAQDTQYF,TGTGCCACCGAGGACGGGAGGGCCCAAGATACGCAGTATTTT
TRBJ2-7,.,.,TRBV6-2/TRBV6-3,CASSPGRQHRSGEQYF,TGTGCCAGCAGTCCCGGGCGCCAACACCGGTCTGGGGAGCAGTACTTC
TRBJ2-1,.,.,TRBV20-1,CSAYGGWSSYNEQFF,TGCAGTGCTTATGGGGGATGGAGCTCCTACAATGAGCAGTTCTTC
TRBJ2-7,.,.,TRBV7-2,CASSPRTGPNEQYF,TGTGCCAGCAGCCCACGGACTGGCCCCAACGAGCAGTACTTC
TRBJ2-3,TRBD2,.,TRBV12-3/TRBV12-4,CASSYPGLAGANWQYF,TGTGCCAGCAGCTACCCGGGACTAGCGGGGGCTAATTGGCAGTATTTT
TRBJ2-3,.,few,TRBV20-1,CSARDYSSTDTQYF,TGCAGTGCTAGGGACTATTCTAGCACAGATACGCAGTATTTT
TRBJ2-1,TRBD1,few,TRBV11-2,CASSLLPGTGGYNEQFF,TGTGCCAGCAGCTTATTACCCGGGACAGGGGGGTACAATGAGCAGTTCTTC
TRBJ1-1,.,many,TRBV7-2,CASSLGPIRLEAFF,TGTGCCAGCAGCCTGGGACCGATACGCCTTGAAGCTTTCTTT
TRBJ2-3,.,.,TRBV2,CASSLLLGGALGDTQYF,TGTGCCAGCAGCCTCCTGCTTGGGGGGGCCTTGGGAGATACGCAGTATTTT
TRBJ2-2,.,.,TRBV5-1,CASSWTQVGELFF,TGCGCCAGCAGCTGGACTCAGGTCGGGGAGCTGTTTTTT
TRBJ2-7,.,few,TRBV4-3,CASSQDQGSYEQYF,TGCGCCAGCAGCCAAGATCAGGGTTCCTACGAGCAGTACTTC
TRBJ1-1,.,.,TRBV29-1,CSVDLGRDEAFF,TGCAGCGTTGATTTGGGTAGGGATGAAGCTTTCTTT
TRBJ1-2,TRBD1,.,TRBV20-1,CSARRDSNYGYTF,TGCAGTGCTAGAAGGGACAGTAACTATGGCTACACCTTC
TRBJ1-1,.,few,TRBV11-3,CASSLSGDTEAFF,TGTGCCAGCAGCTTATCTGGGGACACTGAAGCTTTCTTT
TRBJ2-6,.,few,TRBV7-2,CASSLMEAGANVLTF,TGTGCCAGCAGCTTAATGGAGGCTGGGGCCAACGTCCTGACTTTC
TRBJ1-5,.,few,TRBV7-9,CASSFLDQPQHF,TGTGCCAGCAGCTTCTTAGATCAGCCCCAGCATTTT
TRBJ2-7,TRBD1,.,TRBV6-5,CASRPDRAGYEQYF,TGTGCCAGCAGACCGGACAGGGCAGGCTACGAGCAGTACTTC
TRBJ2-1,TRBD2,.,TRBV5-6,CASSRTGGLYNEQFF,TGTGCCAGCAGTCGGACGGGGGGTCTCTACAATGAGCAGTTCTTC
TRBJ2-4,.,few,TRBV4-1,CASSPRGTTSLAKNIQYF,TGCGCCAGCAGCCCCCGGGGGACAACCTCCTTAGCCAAAAACATTCAGTACTTC
TRBJ2-5,TRBD2,few,TRBV12-3/TRBV12-4,CASSSLAGGVTQYF,TGTGCCAGCAGTTCCCTCGCGGGAGGGGTGACCCAGTACTTC
TRBJ2-7,.,.,TRBV19,CASSLKGDGYEQYF,TGTGCCAGTAGTCTCAAGGGGGACGGCTACGAGCAGTACTTC
TRBJ1-1,TRBD1,few,TRBV7-2,CASSLHSGGYGNTEAFF,TGTGCCAGCAGCCTACATTCAGGGGGCTACGGAAACACTGAAGCTTTCTTT
TRBJ1-1,TRBD1,.,TRBV7-9,CASSLGTGGLTFF,TGTGCCAGCAGCCTGGGTACAGGGGGCTTGACTTTCTTT
TRBJ1-2,.,many,TRBV7-2,CASSLVPSNYGYTF,TGTGCCAGCAGCTTAGTGCCCTCGAACTATGGCTACACCTTC
TRBJ2-7,.,.,TRBV5-6,CASPRTLKGKQYF,TGTGCCAGCCCTCGGACCTTAAAGGGAAAGCAGTACTTC
TRBJ2-1,.,few,TRBV11-2,CASSLDRGRVYNEQFF,TGTGCCAGCAGCTTAGATCGGGGCAGGGTCTACAATGAGCAGTTCTTC
TRBJ2-2,.,.,TRBV24-1,CATSDLPNTGELFF,TGTGCCACCAGTGATTTGCCGAACACCGGGGAGCTGTTTTTT
TRBJ1-3,TRBD1,.,TRBV7-9,CASSLQGKTGNTIYF,TGTGCCAGCAGCCTACAGGGGAAGACTGGAAACACCATATATTTT
TRBJ1-3,.,.,TRBV29-1,CSVGYWGQSGNTIYF,TGCAGCGTTGGCTATTGGGGCCAGTCTGGAAACACCATATATTTT
TRBJ2-2,TRBD2,.,TRBV7-2,CASSSVAGVRTGELFF,TGTGCCAGCAGCTCCGTGGCGGGAGTAAGAACCGGGGAGCTGTTTTTT
TRBJ2-1,TRBD2,.,TRBV20-1,CSASGSLSGSSYNEQFF,TGCAGTGCTAGCGGGTCCCTTAGCGGGAGCTCCTACAATGAGCAGTTCTTC
TRBJ2-3,TRBD2,.,TRBV20-1,CSARFGASGSTDTQYF,TGCAGTGCTAGATTCGGGGCTAGCGGAAGCACAGATACGCAGTATTTT
TRBJ2-7,.,.,TRBV7-8,CASSPPAAYEQYF,TGTGCCAGCTCCCCTCCGGCTGCCTACGAGCAGTACTTC
TRBJ2-3,.,.,TRBV20-1,CSARGGGGGSTDTQYF,TGCAGTGCTAGGGGGGGCGGGGGAGGTAGCACAGATACGCAGTATTTT
TRBJ1-4,TRBD1,.,TRBV28,CASSPLDRGGEKLFF,TGTGCCAGCAGTCCATTGGACAGGGGAGGCGAAAAACTGTTTTTT
TRBJ2-7,.,few,TRBV7-2,CASSLDTNYEQYF,TGTGCCAGCAGCTTAGATACTAACTACGAGCAGTACTTC
TRBJ1-1,.,.,TRBV20-1,CSAIWRANTEAFF,TGCAGTGCTATTTGGCGGGCGAACACTGAAGCTTTCTTT
TRBJ1-1,.,.,TRBV18,CASSPVVGDTEAFF,TGTGCCAGCTCACCTGTGGTGGGGGACACTGAAGCTTTCTTT
TRBJ1-6,.,.,TRBV20-1,CSAGFGATGSPLHF,TGCAGTGCGGGTTTCGGGGCAACTGGTTCACCCCTCCACTTT
TRBJ2-7,.,.,TRBV7-2,CASTLRAGPLREQYF,TGTGCCAGCACCCTGCGGGCGGGACCCCTCCGCGAGCAGTACTTC
TRBJ2-3,TRBD2,.,TRBV7-9,CASSLGTSGPVDTQYF,TGTGCCAGCAGCCTCGGGACTAGCGGCCCGGTGGATACGCAGTATTTT
TRBJ2-5,.,.,TRBV19,CASNYLPRTRLMIETQYF,TGTGCCAGTAATTATTTACCCCGGACGCGATTGATGATAGAGACCCAGTACTTC
TRBJ2-2,.,.,TRBV11-2,CASSLVMTNTGELFF,TGTGCCAGCAGCTTAGTGATGACGAACACCGGGGAGCTGTTTTTT
TRBJ2-7,.,.,TRBV29-1,CSVVATGFDEQYF,TGCAGCGTCGTAGCAACAGGGTTCGACGAGCAGTACTTC
TRBJ1-3,TRBD1,.,TRBV5-6,CASSLAGGASGNTIYF,TGTGCCAGCAGCTTGGCAGGGGGGGCGTCTGGAAACACCATATATTTT
TRBJ2-3,.,.,TRBV7-2,CASSTLGRATDTQYF,TGTGCCAGCAGCACCCTCGGGAGAGCCACAGATACGCAGTATTTT
TRBJ2-4,TRBD1,.,TRBV7-4,CASSLVGTGENIQYF,TGTGCCAGCAGCTTGGTTGGGACAGGGGAAAACATTCAGTACTTC
TRBJ2-1,TRBD2,.,TRBV12-3/TRBV12-4,CASRGAGGLGNEQFF,TGTGCCAGCAGGGGAGCGGGAGGACTTGGAAATGAGCAGTTCTTC
TRBJ1-6,.,.,TRBV7-6,CASSSPGRPPHF,TGTGCCAGCAGCTCTCCAGGAAGACCCCCCCACTTT
TRBJ1-4,.,.,TRBV5-4,CASSGGPQREEEKLFF,TGTGCCAGCAGCGGGGGGCCTCAACGTGAGGAGGAAAAACTGTTTTTT
TRBJ2-1,.,.,TRBV19,CASSPSRVPYNEQFF,TGTGCCAGTAGCCCCTCGAGGGTCCCCTACAATGAGCAGTTCTTC